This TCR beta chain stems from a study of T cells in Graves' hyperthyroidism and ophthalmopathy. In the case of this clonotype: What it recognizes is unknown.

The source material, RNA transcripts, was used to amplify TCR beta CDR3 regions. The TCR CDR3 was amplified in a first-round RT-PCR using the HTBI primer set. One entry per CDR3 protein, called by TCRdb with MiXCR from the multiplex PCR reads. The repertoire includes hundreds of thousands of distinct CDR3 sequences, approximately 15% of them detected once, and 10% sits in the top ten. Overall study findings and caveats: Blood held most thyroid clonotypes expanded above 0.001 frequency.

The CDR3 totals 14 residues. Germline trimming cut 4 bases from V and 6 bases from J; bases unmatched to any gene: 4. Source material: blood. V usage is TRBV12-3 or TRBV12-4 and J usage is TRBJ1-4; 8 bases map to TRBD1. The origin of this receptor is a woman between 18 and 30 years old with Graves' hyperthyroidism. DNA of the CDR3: TGTGCCAGCAGTTCGGGACAGGTGCATGAAAAACTGTTTTTT. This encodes CASSSGQVHEKLFF.